This T cell receptor (beta chain) was observed in a study of blood T cell repertoires in COVID-19. Study summary: The United States, Italy and Spain provided the acute and convalescent COVID-19 samples. Sources were T cells, B-cell-depleted T cells, or PBMCs; the material itself was cDNA or gDNA.

Study processing details: Reference gene primer amplification in the assay estimated nucleated cell counts. Clones were sequenced by immunoSEQ multiplex PCR, and TCRdb holds only the in-frame ones, with some missing. That table furnishes V, J and clone size, whereas the DNA furnished D and trimming. The sample consists of 60,000 to 75,000 clones, 80% to 90% of them appearing once. The CDR3 is 14 residues long. CDR1 MNHEY and CDR2 SVGAGI come from the germline V gene. V dropped 6 bases and J dropped 0 bases, with 12 bases sitting between them. A few counts support this clone. The receptor comes from a man aged 50 to 59 with active COVID-19. V gene TRBV6-5 combines with J gene TRBJ2-7; D possibly corresponds to TRBD2 (6 bases). Specimen: peripheral blood. The CDR3 spells CASREGPTSYEQYF. Here the CDR3 DNA reads TGTGCCAGCAGGGAGGGGCCGACCTCCTACGAGCAGTACTTC.